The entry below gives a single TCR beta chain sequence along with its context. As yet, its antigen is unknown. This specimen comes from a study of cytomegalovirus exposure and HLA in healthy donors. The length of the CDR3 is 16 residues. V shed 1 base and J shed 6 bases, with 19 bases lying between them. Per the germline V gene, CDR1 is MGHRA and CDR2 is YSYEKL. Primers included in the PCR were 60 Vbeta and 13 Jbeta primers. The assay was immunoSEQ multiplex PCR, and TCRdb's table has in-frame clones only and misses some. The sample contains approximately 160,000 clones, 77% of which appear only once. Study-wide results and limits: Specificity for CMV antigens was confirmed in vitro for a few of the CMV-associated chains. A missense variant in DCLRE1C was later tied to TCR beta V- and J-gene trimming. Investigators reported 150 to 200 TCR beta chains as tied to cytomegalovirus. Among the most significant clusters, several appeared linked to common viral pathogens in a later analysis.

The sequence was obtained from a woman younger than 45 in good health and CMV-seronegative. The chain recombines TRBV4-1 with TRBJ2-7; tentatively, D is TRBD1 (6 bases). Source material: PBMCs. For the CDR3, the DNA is TGCGCCAGCAGCCAAGCACAGGGTGTAAGAGATCCCGAGCAGTACTTC. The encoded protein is CASSQAQGVRDPEQYF.